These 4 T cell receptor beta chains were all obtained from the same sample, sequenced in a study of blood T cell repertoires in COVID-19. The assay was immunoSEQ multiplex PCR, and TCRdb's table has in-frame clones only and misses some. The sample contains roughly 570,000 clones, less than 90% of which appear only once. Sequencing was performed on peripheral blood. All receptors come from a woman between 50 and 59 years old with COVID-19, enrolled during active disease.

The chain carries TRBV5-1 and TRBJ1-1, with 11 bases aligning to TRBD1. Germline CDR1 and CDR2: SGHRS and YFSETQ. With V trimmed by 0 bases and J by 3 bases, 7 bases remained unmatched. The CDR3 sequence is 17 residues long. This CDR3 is CASSLEDRGHRYTEAFF. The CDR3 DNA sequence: TGCGCCAGCAGCTTGGAGGACAGGGGGCATAGGTACACTGAAGCTTTCTTT.

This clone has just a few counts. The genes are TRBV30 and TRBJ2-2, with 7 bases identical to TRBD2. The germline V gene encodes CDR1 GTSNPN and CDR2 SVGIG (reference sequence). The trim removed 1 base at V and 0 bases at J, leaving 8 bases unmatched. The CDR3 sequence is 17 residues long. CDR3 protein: CAWSAGTGGSNTGELFF. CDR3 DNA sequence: TGTGCCTGGAGTGCCGGGACCGGGGGGTCGAACACCGGGGAGCTGTTTTTT.

CDR3 nucleotide sequence: TGTGCCAGCAGCTCGTGGTTAGGGGTGAACACTGAAGCTTTCTTT. Translating gives CASSSWLGVNTEAFF. This sequence joins TRBV5-4 and TRBJ1-1; D might be TRBD1 (5 bases). The CDR3 totals 15 residues. V lost 3 bases and J lost 0, with 12 bases in between. The germline CDR1 and CDR2 sequences are SGHNT and YYREEE (reference sequence).

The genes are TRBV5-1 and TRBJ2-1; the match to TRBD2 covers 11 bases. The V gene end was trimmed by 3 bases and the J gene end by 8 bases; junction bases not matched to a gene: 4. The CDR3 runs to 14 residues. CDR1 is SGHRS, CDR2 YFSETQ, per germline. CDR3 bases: TGCGCCAGCAGCTCAACTAGCGGGGGCCATGAGCAGTTCTTC. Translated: CASSSTSGGHEQFF.